The clone carrying this T cell receptor beta chain was recorded a few times. CDR3 length equals 16 residues. Germline CDR1 SGHTA, CDR2 FQGNSA. Trimming cost V 5 bases and J 3 bases, with 19 bases left between them. Primers included in the PCR were 60 Vbeta and 13 Jbeta primers. Only in-frame clones appear in the TCRdb table, and some are missing; sequencing was by immunoSEQ multiplex PCR. The sample yields about 180,000 clones, 82% seen once. This record comes from a study of cytomegalovirus exposure and HLA in healthy donors. The TCR was taken from a man in his forties in good health and CMV-seronegative. The specimen was PBMCs. V gene TRBV7-2 combines with J gene TRBJ2-5; tentative D call: TRBD2 (6 bases). The CDR3 DNA follows: TGTGCCAGCAGCCGTAGCCTGGTGGGAGGTGAAGAGACCCAGTACTTC. It specifies CASSRSLVGGEETQYF.